The rows below give T cell receptor beta chains drawn from one sample of a study of blood T cell repertoires in COVID-19. Here immunoSEQ multiplex PCR was the method, and the copy in TCRdb shows in-frame clones only, minus some. The data hold 31,000 or so clones, with 90% observed a single time. The material sequenced was peripheral blood. These TCRs come from a man aged 55 to 69 with active COVID-19. CDR3s include the opening cysteine and the closing phenylalanine or tryptophan. Fields, in order: D gene, clone size, V gene, J gene, CDR3 DNA, CDR3 protein. The D gene is left open where the match is weak. Some rows have no size entry. The others give once, few or many, or a class for an expanded clone.

D gene: TRBD1; clone size: -; V gene: TRBV3-1/TRBV3-2; J gene: TRBJ1-3; CDR3 DNA: TGTGCCAGCAGCCAACCTCGAGGACAGGGGGCTGGAAACACCATATATTTT; CDR3 protein: CASSQPRGQGAGNTIYF
D gene: TRBD2; clone size: few; V gene: TRBV7-6; J gene: TRBJ2-7; CDR3 DNA: TGTGCCAGCAGGCCCAGGGAGGGTTCCTCCTACGAGCAGTACTTC; CDR3 protein: CASRPREGSSYEQYF
D gene: TRBD2; clone size: once; V gene: TRBV6-5; J gene: TRBJ2-7; CDR3 DNA: TGTGCCAGCAGTTACTGGGGGGGCGAGCAGTACTTC; CDR3 protein: CASSYWGGEQYF
D gene: TRBD1; clone size: -; V gene: TRBV11-3; J gene: TRBJ1-4; CDR3 DNA: TGTGCCAGCACTCCACAGGGGCAAACTAATGAAAAACTGTTTTTT; CDR3 protein: CASTPQGQTNEKLFF
D gene: -; clone size: once; V gene: TRBV6-1; J gene: TRBJ2-5; CDR3 DNA: TGTGCCAGCAGTGAAACTGGTCGGGGGGAGACCCAGTACTTC; CDR3 protein: CASSETGRGETQYF
D gene: -; clone size: -; V gene: TRBV29-1; J gene: TRBJ1-3; CDR3 DNA: TGCAGCGTTAATACAGGGTCTGGAAACACCATATATTTT; CDR3 protein: CSVNTGSGNTIYF
D gene: TRBD2; clone size: -; V gene: TRBV7-9; J gene: TRBJ2-3; CDR3 DNA: TGTGCCAGCAGCTTGGCGGGGGGGGCGGTAAATACGCAGTATTTT; CDR3 protein: CASSLAGGAVNTQYF
D gene: TRBD1; clone size: -; V gene: TRBV3-1/TRBV3-2; J gene: TRBJ1-2; CDR3 DNA: TGTGCCAGCAGCCGGGACAGGGGTTTAGATGGCTACACCTTC; CDR3 protein: CASSRDRGLDGYTF
D gene: TRBD1; clone size: -; V gene: TRBV19; J gene: TRBJ2-7; CDR3 DNA: TGTGCCAGTAGTCGACAGGGGGCCTACGAGCAGTACTTC; CDR3 protein: CASSRQGAYEQYF
D gene: TRBD2; clone size: -; V gene: TRBV30; J gene: TRBJ2-3; CDR3 DNA: TGTGCCTGGAGTGTCGGGGGGGGCACAGATACGCAGTATTTT; CDR3 protein: CAWSVGGGTDTQYF
D gene: -; clone size: -; V gene: TRBV9; J gene: TRBJ1-2; CDR3 DNA: TGTGCCAGCAGCGTCCCGGCGGAGGGGGGGACACGTCCTTATAACTATGGCTACACCTTC; CDR3 protein: CASSVPAEGGTRPYNYGYTF
D gene: TRBD1; clone size: once; V gene: TRBV2; J gene: TRBJ2-3; CDR3 DNA: TGTGCCAGCAGAGACAGGGCTACAGATACGCAGTATTTT; CDR3 protein: CASRDRATDTQYF
D gene: -; clone size: once; V gene: TRBV11-2; J gene: TRBJ2-4; CDR3 DNA: TGTGCCAGCAGCTCCCGACTAGCCAAAAACATTCAGTACTTC; CDR3 protein: CASSSRLAKNIQYF
D gene: -; clone size: -; V gene: TRBV6-5; J gene: TRBJ1-2; CDR3 DNA: TGTGCCAGCACCATCGGGGGGGGGTCCTATGGCTACACCTTC; CDR3 protein: CASTIGGGSYGYTF
D gene: -; clone size: -; V gene: TRBV27; J gene: TRBJ1-2; CDR3 DNA: TGTGCCAGCAGACCGACCTTACTAGCTAACTATGGCTACACCTTC; CDR3 protein: CASRPTLLANYGYTF
D gene: TRBD2; clone size: -; V gene: TRBV3-1/TRBV3-2; J gene: TRBJ2-1; CDR3 DNA: TGTGCCAGCAGCCACCCCCGAGGCGGGGGGGCCATAAATGAGCAGTTCTTC; CDR3 protein: CASSHPRGGGAINEQFF
D gene: -; clone size: -; V gene: TRBV7-2; J gene: TRBJ1-4; CDR3 DNA: TGTGCCAGCAGCTCTACCTCAACTAATGAAAAACTGTTTTTT; CDR3 protein: CASSSTSTNEKLFF
D gene: -; clone size: -; V gene: TRBV7-7; J gene: TRBJ1-2; CDR3 DNA: TGTGCCAGCAGGGGCACAGGAACGAGGGGCTACACCTTC; CDR3 protein: CASRGTGTRGYTF
D gene: TRBD1; clone size: -; V gene: TRBV7-2; J gene: TRBJ1-2; CDR3 DNA: TGTGCCAGCAGCTTATCGGGACAGGGGGCCCAAAACTATGGCTACACCTTC; CDR3 protein: CASSLSGQGAQNYGYTF
D gene: -; clone size: -; V gene: TRBV30; J gene: TRBJ1-1; CDR3 DNA: TGTGCCTGGAGTGGGCTGGGTCTCAACCAGGGGACTGAAGCTTTCTTT; CDR3 protein: CAWSGLGLNQGTEAFF
D gene: -; clone size: once; V gene: TRBV14; J gene: TRBJ2-3; CDR3 DNA: TGTGCCAGCAGCCAGGGGCCTAGAACAGATACGCAGTATTTT; CDR3 protein: CASSQGPRTDTQYF
D gene: -; clone size: -; V gene: TRBV7-8; J gene: TRBJ1-5; CDR3 DNA: TGTGCCAGCAGCTTCAGGAGGGGCTTTCAGCCCCAGCATTTT; CDR3 protein: CASSFRRGFQPQHF
D gene: -; clone size: -; V gene: TRBV18; J gene: TRBJ2-3; CDR3 DNA: TGTGCCAGCTCACCAAGAGGGTCTCAAAAACAGGGTACAGATACGCAGTATTTT; CDR3 protein: CASSPRGSQKQGTDTQYF
D gene: TRBD1; clone size: -; V gene: TRBV4-3; J gene: TRBJ2-5; CDR3 DNA: TGCGCCAGCAGCCAGAGGGGGCACCAAGAGACCCAGTACTTC; CDR3 protein: CASSQRGHQETQYF
D gene: -; clone size: once; V gene: TRBV9; J gene: TRBJ1-3; CDR3 DNA: TGTGCCAGCAGCCTCACTAAAACAGGCTTCTCTGGAAACACCATATATTTT; CDR3 protein: CASSLTKTGFSGNTIYF
D gene: -; clone size: -; V gene: TRBV18; J gene: TRBJ1-5; CDR3 DNA: TGTGCCAGCTCACCACCCCAGGGCAATCAGCCCCAGCATTTT; CDR3 protein: CASSPPQGNQPQHF
D gene: TRBD1; clone size: -; V gene: TRBV11-3; J gene: TRBJ1-1; CDR3 DNA: TGTGCCAGCAGCCCCGGGACAGGGGTGAACACTGAAGCTTTCTTT; CDR3 protein: CASSPGTGVNTEAFF
D gene: -; clone size: -; V gene: TRBV29-1; J gene: TRBJ2-5; CDR3 DNA: TGCAGCGTTCGAAGGGGGTCCGCTTGGGAGACCCAGTACTTC; CDR3 protein: CSVRRGSAWETQYF
D gene: TRBD1; clone size: -; V gene: TRBV24-1; J gene: TRBJ2-1; CDR3 DNA: TGTGCCACCAGCCCGACAGGGAACAATGAGCAGTTCTTC; CDR3 protein: CATSPTGNNEQFF
D gene: -; clone size: few; V gene: TRBV29-1; J gene: TRBJ1-1; CDR3 DNA: TGCAGCGTTGAGGGAGGGCGGGGGGTCACTGAAGCTTTCTTT; CDR3 protein: CSVEGGRGVTEAFF
D gene: TRBD1; clone size: -; V gene: TRBV6-5; J gene: TRBJ1-2; CDR3 DNA: TGTGCCAGCAGCCGCCTACGGACAGGGACATATGGCTACACCTTC; CDR3 protein: CASSRLRTGTYGYTF
D gene: TRBD1; clone size: -; V gene: TRBV19; J gene: TRBJ2-2; CDR3 DNA: TGTGCCAGTAGTATAGAAAGAAGCGCACAGGGGGCCACCGGGGAGCTGTTTTTT; CDR3 protein: CASSIERSAQGATGELFF
D gene: -; clone size: -; V gene: TRBV3-1/TRBV3-2; J gene: TRBJ1-5; CDR3 DNA: TGTGCCAGCAGCCAAGATGGGGGGGTTCAGCCCCAGCATTTT; CDR3 protein: CASSQDGGVQPQHF
D gene: TRBD1; clone size: -; V gene: TRBV7-9; J gene: TRBJ1-2; CDR3 DNA: TGTGCCAGCAGCTCCCAGGGGGCCTTATATGGCTACACCTTC; CDR3 protein: CASSSQGALYGYTF
D gene: -; clone size: -; V gene: TRBV5-4; J gene: TRBJ2-5; CDR3 DNA: TGTGCCAGCAGCTTGGGGGGGCGGGAGACCCAGTACTTC; CDR3 protein: CASSLGGRETQYF
D gene: TRBD1; clone size: -; V gene: TRBV25-1; J gene: TRBJ1-5; CDR3 DNA: TGTGCCAGCAGTGAACGCGGGACAGGGAGCAATCAGCCCCAGCATTTT; CDR3 protein: CASSERGTGSNQPQHF
D gene: TRBD1; clone size: -; V gene: TRBV5-1; J gene: TRBJ1-2; CDR3 DNA: TGCGCCAGCAGCTTGGTAGGAGACAGGGTGCCGGGCTACACCTTC; CDR3 protein: CASSLVGDRVPGYTF
D gene: -; clone size: few; V gene: TRBV19; J gene: TRBJ1-1; CDR3 DNA: TGTGCCAGTAGTATCTCACAGGGCGGCACTGAAGCTTTCTTT; CDR3 protein: CASSISQGGTEAFF
D gene: -; clone size: -; V gene: TRBV20-1; J gene: TRBJ2-4; CDR3 DNA: TGCAGTGCTAAAGCAGGGAACCTTCAGTACTTC; CDR3 protein: CSAKAGNLQYF
D gene: -; clone size: -; V gene: TRBV4-2; J gene: TRBJ2-2; CDR3 DNA: TGTGCCAGCAGCCGGGAACAGGGTTTCCCCGGGGAGCTGTTTTTT; CDR3 protein: CASSREQGFPGELFF
D gene: -; clone size: -; V gene: TRBV18; J gene: TRBJ1-1; CDR3 DNA: TGTGCCAGCTCACTATCCGGACATTTCGCATCTGAAGCTTTCTTT; CDR3 protein: CASSLSGHFASEAFF
D gene: -; clone size: once; V gene: TRBV7-2; J gene: TRBJ1-2; CDR3 DNA: TGTGCCAGCAGCTTAGTCCAGGATAATGGCTACACCTTC; CDR3 protein: CASSLVQDNGYTF
D gene: -; clone size: -; V gene: TRBV5-4; J gene: TRBJ1-1; CDR3 DNA: TGTGCCAGCAGCTTGGACCGGGGGGCGCGTGAAGCTTTCTTT; CDR3 protein: CASSLDRGAREAFF
D gene: TRBD1; clone size: -; V gene: TRBV2; J gene: TRBJ2-3; CDR3 DNA: TGTGCCACCACGAGGGGAGGGACAGGGCCAGGAGATACGCAGTATTTT; CDR3 protein: CATTRGGTGPGDTQYF
D gene: -; clone size: -; V gene: TRBV2; J gene: TRBJ2-5; CDR3 DNA: TGTGCCAGCAGTACCGGTGCGACCCAGTACTTC; CDR3 protein: CASSTGATQYF
D gene: -; clone size: -; V gene: TRBV11-2; J gene: TRBJ1-1; CDR3 DNA: TGTGCCAGCACCCTACGGGGGATGAACACTGAAGCTTTCTTT; CDR3 protein: CASTLRGMNTEAFF
D gene: -; clone size: -; V gene: TRBV7-3; J gene: TRBJ1-5; CDR3 DNA: TGTGCCAGCTCCCCAGGGGAGGGTCAGCCCCAGCATTTT; CDR3 protein: CASSPGEGQPQHF
D gene: -; clone size: -; V gene: TRBV3-1/TRBV3-2; J gene: TRBJ1-1; CDR3 DNA: TGTGCCAGCAGCTCTGACAGATGGACTGAAGCTTTCTTT; CDR3 protein: CASSSDRWTEAFF
D gene: -; clone size: -; V gene: TRBV5-1; J gene: TRBJ2-1; CDR3 DNA: TGCGCCAGCAGCTTGGTCGGTCCTAGCTCCTACAATGAGCAGTTCTTC; CDR3 protein: CASSLVGPSSYNEQFF
D gene: TRBD2; clone size: -; V gene: TRBV7-2; J gene: TRBJ2-3; CDR3 DNA: TGTGCCAGCAGCTTAAGTGCGGGGGGGCCTGTCACAGATACGCAGTATTTT; CDR3 protein: CASSLSAGGPVTDTQYF
D gene: TRBD1; clone size: -; V gene: TRBV10-3; J gene: TRBJ1-4; CDR3 DNA: TGTGCCAGCCACCGGGACAGTAATGAAAAACTGTTTTTT; CDR3 protein: CASHRDSNEKLFF
D gene: -; clone size: -; V gene: TRBV28; J gene: TRBJ2-3; CDR3 DNA: TGTGCCAGCAGTTTTGGGCATACGCAGTATTTT; CDR3 protein: CASSFGHTQYF
D gene: TRBD1; clone size: -; V gene: TRBV13; J gene: TRBJ1-1; CDR3 DNA: TGTGCCAGCAGGGGAAGGGACAGGGCGGACACTGAAGCTTTCTTT; CDR3 protein: CASRGRDRADTEAFF